This T cell receptor beta chain was sequenced in a study of blood T cell repertoires in COVID-19. As for the study in general: Acute and convalescent COVID-19 specimens originated in the United States, Italy and Spain. T cells, B-cell-depleted T cells, or PBMCs supplied cDNA or gDNA.

Per the original data handling: Amplified reference gene primers provided the basis for estimating nucleated cell counts. Sequencing used immunoSEQ multiplex PCR; TCRdb keeps in-frame clones, though not all of them. For V, J and clone size, that table is used; D and trimming come from the DNA. This table has approximately 40,000 clones, around 90% appearing once. In germline, CDR1 is MGHRA, CDR2 YSYEKL. J gave up 2 bases and V 5 bases, and 7 bases lay outside the gene matches. There are 16 residues in the CDR3. The origin of this receptor is a human donor in a cohort sampled during active COVID-19. The chain recombines TRBV4-1 with TRBJ2-2; 8 bases agree with TRBD2. Sequenced sample: peripheral blood. The CDR3 DNA is TGCGCCAGCAGCGTGCGGCTAGCGGGCAACACCGGGGAGCTGTTTTTT. Translated: CASSVRLAGNTGELFF.